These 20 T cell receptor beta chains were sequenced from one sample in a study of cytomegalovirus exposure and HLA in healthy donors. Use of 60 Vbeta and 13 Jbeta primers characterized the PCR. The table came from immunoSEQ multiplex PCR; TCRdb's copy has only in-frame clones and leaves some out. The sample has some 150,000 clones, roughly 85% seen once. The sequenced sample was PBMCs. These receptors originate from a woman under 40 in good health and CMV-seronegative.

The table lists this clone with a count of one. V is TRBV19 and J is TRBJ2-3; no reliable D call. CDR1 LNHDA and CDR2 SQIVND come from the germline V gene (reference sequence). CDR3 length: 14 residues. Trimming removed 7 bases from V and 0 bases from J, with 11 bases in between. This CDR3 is CASTSRISTDTQYF. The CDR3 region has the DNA TGTGCCAGTACCAGCAGGATTAGCACAGATACGCAGTATTTT.

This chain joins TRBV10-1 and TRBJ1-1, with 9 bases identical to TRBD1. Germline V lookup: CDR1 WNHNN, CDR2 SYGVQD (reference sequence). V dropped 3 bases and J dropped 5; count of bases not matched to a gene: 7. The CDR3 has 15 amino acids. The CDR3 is CASSDPGQGSTEAFF. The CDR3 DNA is TGCGCCAGCAGTGACCCGGGACAGGGCTCGACTGAAGCTTTCTTT.

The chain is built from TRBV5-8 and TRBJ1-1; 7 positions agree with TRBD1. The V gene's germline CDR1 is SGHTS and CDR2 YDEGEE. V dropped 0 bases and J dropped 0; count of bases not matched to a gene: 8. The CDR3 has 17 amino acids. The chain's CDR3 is CASSLDRDSAMNTEAFF. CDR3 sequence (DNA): TGTGCCAGCAGCTTGGATCGGGACAGTGCAATGAACACTGAAGCTTTCTTT.

The CDR3 DNA is TGTGCCAGCAGCTTCGCCGGGACAGAGCAGTTCTTC. Translated, it gives CASSFAGTEQFF. The chain links TRBV7-2 to TRBJ2-1, with a tentative D call TRBD1 (6 bases). Trimming removed 3 bases from V and 10 bases from J, with 10 bases in between. The CDR3 is 12 residues long. Looked up from germline, CDR1 is SGHTA and CDR2 is FQGNSA.

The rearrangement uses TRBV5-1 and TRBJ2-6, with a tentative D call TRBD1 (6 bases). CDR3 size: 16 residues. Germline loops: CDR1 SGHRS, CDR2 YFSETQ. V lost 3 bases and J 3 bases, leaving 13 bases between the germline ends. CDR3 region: CASSSDPRGGANVLTF. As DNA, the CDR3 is TGCGCCAGCAGCTCAGACCCCAGGGGTGGGGCCAACGTCCTGACTTTC.

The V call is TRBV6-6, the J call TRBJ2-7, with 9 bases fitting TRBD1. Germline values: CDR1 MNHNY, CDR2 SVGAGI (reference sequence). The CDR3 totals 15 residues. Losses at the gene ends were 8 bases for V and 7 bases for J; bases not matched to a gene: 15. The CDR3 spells CASRRGQGASGEQYF. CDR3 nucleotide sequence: TGTGCCAGCCGTCGGGGACAGGGAGCTTCGGGGGAGCAGTACTTC.

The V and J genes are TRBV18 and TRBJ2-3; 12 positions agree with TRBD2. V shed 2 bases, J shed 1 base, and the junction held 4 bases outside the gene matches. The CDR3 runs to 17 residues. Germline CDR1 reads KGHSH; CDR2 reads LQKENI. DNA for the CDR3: TGTGCCAGCTCACCAACCCTAGCGGGAGGGGGCACAGATACGCAGTATTTT. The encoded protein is CASSPTLAGGGTDTQYF. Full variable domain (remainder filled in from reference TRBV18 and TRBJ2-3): NAGVMQNPRHLVRRRGQEARLRCSPMKGHSHVYWYRQLPEEGLKFMVYLQKENIIDESGMPKERFSAEFPKEGPSILRIQQVVRGDSAAYFCASSPTLAGGGTDTQYFGPGTRLTVL.

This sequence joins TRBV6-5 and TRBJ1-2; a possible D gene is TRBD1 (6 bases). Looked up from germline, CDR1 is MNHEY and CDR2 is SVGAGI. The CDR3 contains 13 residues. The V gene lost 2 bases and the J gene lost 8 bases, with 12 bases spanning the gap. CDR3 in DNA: TGTGCCAGCAGTTACACGACCGGGACAGGCTACACCTTC. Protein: CASSYTTGTGYTF.

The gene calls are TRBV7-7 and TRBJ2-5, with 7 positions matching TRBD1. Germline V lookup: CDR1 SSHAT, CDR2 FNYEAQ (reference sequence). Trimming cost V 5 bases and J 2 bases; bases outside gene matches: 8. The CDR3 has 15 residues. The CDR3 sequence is CASSPRGPDQETQYF. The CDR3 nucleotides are TGTGCCAGCAGCCCTAGGGGGCCCGATCAAGAGACCCAGTACTTC. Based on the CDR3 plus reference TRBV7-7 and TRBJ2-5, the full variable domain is GAGVSQSPRYKVTKRGQDVTLRCDPISSHATLYWYQQALGQGPEFLTYFNYEAQPDKSGLPSDRFSAERPEGSISTLTIQRTEQRDSAMYRCASSPRGPDQETQYFGPGTRLLVL.

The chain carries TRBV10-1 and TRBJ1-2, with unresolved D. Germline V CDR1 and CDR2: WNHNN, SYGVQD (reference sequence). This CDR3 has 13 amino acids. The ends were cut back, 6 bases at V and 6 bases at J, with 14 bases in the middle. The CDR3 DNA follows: TGCGCCAGCAGGTCAGTTCCTACTAATGGCTACACCTTC. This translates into CASRSVPTNGYTF.

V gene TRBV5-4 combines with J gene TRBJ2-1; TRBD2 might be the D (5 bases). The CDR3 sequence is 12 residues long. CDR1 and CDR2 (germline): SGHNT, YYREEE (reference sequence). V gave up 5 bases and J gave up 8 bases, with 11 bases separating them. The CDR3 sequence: CASSETGDEQFF. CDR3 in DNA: TGTGCCAGCAGTGAGACCGGGGATGAGCAGTTCTTC.

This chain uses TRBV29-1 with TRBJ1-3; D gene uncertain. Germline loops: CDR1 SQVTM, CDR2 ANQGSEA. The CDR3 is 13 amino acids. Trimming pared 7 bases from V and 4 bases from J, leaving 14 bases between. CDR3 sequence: CSEQQLSGNTIYF. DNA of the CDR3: TGCAGCGAACAACAGTTGTCCGGAAACACCATATATTTT.

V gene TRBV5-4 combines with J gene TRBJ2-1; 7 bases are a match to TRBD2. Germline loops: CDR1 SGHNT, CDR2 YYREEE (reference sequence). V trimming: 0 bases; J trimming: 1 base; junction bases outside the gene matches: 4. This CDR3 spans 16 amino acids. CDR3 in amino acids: CASSLAGRESYNEQFF. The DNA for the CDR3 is TGTGCCAGCAGCTTGGCTGGGCGGGAGTCCTACAATGAGCAGTTCTTC.

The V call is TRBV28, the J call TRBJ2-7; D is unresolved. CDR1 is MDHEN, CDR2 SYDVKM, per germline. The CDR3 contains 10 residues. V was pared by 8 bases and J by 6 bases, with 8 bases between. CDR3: CASGPSEQYF. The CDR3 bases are TGTGCCAGCGGTCCGAGCGAGCAGTACTTC.

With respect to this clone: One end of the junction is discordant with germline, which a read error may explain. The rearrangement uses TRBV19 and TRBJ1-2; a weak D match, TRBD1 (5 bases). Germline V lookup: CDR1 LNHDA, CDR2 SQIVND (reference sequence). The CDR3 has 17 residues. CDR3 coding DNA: TGTGCCAGTGGTATAAGGGGCGGTGGGGCAACCAGCTATGGCTACACCTTC. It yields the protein CASGIRGGGATSYGYTF.

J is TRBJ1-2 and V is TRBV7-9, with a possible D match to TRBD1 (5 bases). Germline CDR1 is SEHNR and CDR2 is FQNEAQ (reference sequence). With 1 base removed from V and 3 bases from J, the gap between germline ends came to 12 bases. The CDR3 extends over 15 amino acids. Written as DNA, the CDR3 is TGTGCCAGCAGCTTAGAAGGGGCCGCGTACTATGGCTACACCTTC. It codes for CASSLEGAAYYGYTF.

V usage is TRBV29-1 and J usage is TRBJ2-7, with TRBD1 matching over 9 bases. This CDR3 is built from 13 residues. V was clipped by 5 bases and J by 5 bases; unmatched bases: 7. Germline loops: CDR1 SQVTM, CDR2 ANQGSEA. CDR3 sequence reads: CSVTGTGNDEQYF. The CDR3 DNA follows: TGCAGCGTTACCGGGACAGGGAACGACGAGCAGTACTTC.

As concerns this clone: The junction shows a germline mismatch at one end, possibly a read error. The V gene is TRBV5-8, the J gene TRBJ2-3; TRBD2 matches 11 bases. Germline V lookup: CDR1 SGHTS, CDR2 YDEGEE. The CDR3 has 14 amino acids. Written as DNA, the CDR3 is TGTGCCAGCAGCTTGTACCCAACTAGCGGGGGCCCGGATTTT. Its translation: CASSLYPTSGGPDF.

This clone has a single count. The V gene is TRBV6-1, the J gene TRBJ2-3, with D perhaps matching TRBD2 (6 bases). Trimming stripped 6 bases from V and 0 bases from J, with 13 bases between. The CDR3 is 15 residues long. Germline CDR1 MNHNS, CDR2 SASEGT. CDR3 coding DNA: TGTGCCAGCAGGCGACTAGGGGCAAGCACAGATACGCAGTATTTT. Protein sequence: CASRRLGASTDTQYF.

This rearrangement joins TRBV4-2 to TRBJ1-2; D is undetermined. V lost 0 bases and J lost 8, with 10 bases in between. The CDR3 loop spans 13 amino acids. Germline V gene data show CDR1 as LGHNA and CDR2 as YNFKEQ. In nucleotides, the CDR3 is TGTGCCAGCAGCCAAGAGGTCAGATTCGGCTACACCTTC. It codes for CASSQEVRFGYTF.